The rows below give T cell receptor beta chains drawn from one sample of a study of blood T cell repertoires in COVID-19. Profiled with immunoSEQ multiplex PCR; TCRdb holds only in-frame clones, not every one. The sample holds 180,000 or so clones; 85% to 90% are singletons and the top ten take about 1.6%. Sequences were obtained from peripheral blood. The receptors were gathered from a man between 18 and 35 years old with active or convalescent COVID-19. Both conserved end residues are part of each CDR3. Fields, in order: clone size, J gene, V gene, CDR3 length, D gene, CDR3 DNA, CDR3 protein. The D gene is left open where the match is weak. Clone size is shown for a subset of rows, as once, few, many or a class of expanded clone.

>.|TRBJ2-7|TRBV6-1|15|.
TGTGCCAGCAGTGAATCGCGCGTGAGCTCCTACGAGCAGTACTTC
CASSESRVSSYEQYF
>.|TRBJ2-7|TRBV5-4|16|TRBD2
TGTGCCAGCAGCTTGGTCGCGGGAGACCCCTTACGCGAGCAGTACTTC
CASSLVAGDPLREQYF
>.|TRBJ2-7|TRBV9|15|.
TGTGCCAGCAGCGTAGACGACACCATTTCCTACGAGCAGTACTTC
CASSVDDTISYEQYF
>.|TRBJ1-2|TRBV5-1|13|TRBD1
TGCGCCAGCAGCCCGACAGGGATCTATGGCTACACCTTC
CASSPTGIYGYTF
>.|TRBJ2-5|TRBV2|13|TRBD2
TGTGCCAGCTCGCGGGAGTACCAAGAGACCCAGTACTTC
CASSREYQETQYF
>.|TRBJ2-3|TRBV4-3|17|TRBD2
TGCGCCAGCAGCCAAGATCCGGGACTAGGGAGCACAGATACGCAGTATTTT
CASSQDPGLGSTDTQYF
>.|TRBJ1-5|TRBV28|15|.
TGTGCCAGCAGTCCGGGACACTGGGCGGATCAGCCCCAGCATTTT
CASSPGHWADQPQHF
>.|TRBJ1-3|TRBV12-5|16|.
TGTGCTAGTGGTTTGGTACGTCCGCGCTCTGGAAACACCATATATTTT
CASGLVRPRSGNTIYF
>.|TRBJ2-3|TRBV19|14|.
TGTGCCAGTAGTCTTAACAGGGTTAGAGATACGCAGTATTTT
CASSLNRVRDTQYF
>few|TRBJ1-6|TRBV19|15|.
TGTGCCAGTAAAACAGAGAGCTCCTATAATTCACCCCTCCACTTT
CASKTESSYNSPLHF
>.|TRBJ2-7|TRBV6-6|12|.
TGTGCCAGCAGTGATATGGCCCTTCCCCAGTACTTC
CASSDMALPQYF
>.|TRBJ1-1|TRBV25-1|14|TRBD1
TGTGCCAGCAGTGAATGGACAGGGGGCACTGAAGCTTTCTTT
CASSEWTGGTEAFF
>once|TRBJ2-7|TRBV14|14|.
TGTGCCAGCAGCCGTAGTCGGTTGGCCTACGAGCAGTACTTC
CASSRSRLAYEQYF
>.|TRBJ2-1|TRBV6-2/TRBV6-3|16|TRBD2
TGTGCCAGCAGTTACGAGTTAGCGGGGCGGTCGGGAGAGCAGTTCTTC
CASSYELAGRSGEQFF
>once|TRBJ2-3|TRBV3-1/TRBV3-2|16|.
TGTGCCAGCAGCCAAGGCCGCGGACTATACACAGATACGCAGTATTTT
CASSQGRGLYTDTQYF
>.|TRBJ2-1|TRBV5-1|13|TRBD2
TGCGCCAGCGAGCGGGAGGGTCATAATGAGCAGTTCTTC
CASEREGHNEQFF
>.|TRBJ1-1|TRBV5-1|16|TRBD1
TGCGCCAGCAGCTTACGAGTGCAGGGGGATGGCACTGAAGCTTTCTTT
CASSLRVQGDGTEAFF
>.|TRBJ1-2|TRBV5-1|16|.
TGCGCCAGCAGCAATCCGGACAGCTTGGACCCCTATGGCTACACCTTC
CASSNPDSLDPYGYTF
>few|TRBJ1-1|TRBV19|13|TRBD1
TGTGCCACCGCAGGGACAGGACGAACTGAAGCTTTCTTT
CATAGTGRTEAFF
>.|TRBJ2-1|TRBV7-6|18|.
TGTGCCAGCAGCTTAGAGTGGAGGAGCTGGACCTTCTACAATGAGCAGTTCTTC
CASSLEWRSWTFYNEQFF
>.|TRBJ2-7|TRBV19|12|TRBD1
TGTGCCAGTGGGACAGCGTCCTACGAGCAGTACTTC
CASGTASYEQYF
>.|TRBJ1-6|TRBV5-5|16|.
TGTGCCAGCAGCTTGGGCGGGGTCCCTTATAATTCACCCCTCCACTTT
CASSLGGVPYNSPLHF
>.|TRBJ1-1|TRBV9|13|TRBD1
TGTGCCAGCAGCGTGAGAGGGGGCATGGAAGCTTTCTTT
CASSVRGGMEAFF
>.|TRBJ2-7|TRBV12-2|20|.
TGTGCAAGTCGCTTAGGCTCGGACAGGCTATCCGCCCCGAGCTCCTACGAGCAGTACTTC
CASRLGSDRLSAPSSYEQYF
>.|TRBJ1-2|TRBV2|15|.
TGTGCCAGCAGTGTAGTTTTGGAGGGCAGCCAAGGCTACACCTTC
CASSVVLEGSQGYTF
>.|TRBJ1-6|TRBV15|13|.
TGTGCCACCAGTCGGGAGAGGGGTTCACCCCTCCACTTT
CATSRERGSPLHF
>.|TRBJ2-6|TRBV18|15|TRBD1
TGTGCCAGCTCACTACAGGGGGCTGGGGCCAACGTCCTGACTTTC
CASSLQGAGANVLTF
>.|TRBJ1-2|TRBV19|15|.
TGTGCCAGTAGTATAGGCGGCGGGCCCCTTCCTGGCTACACCTTC
CASSIGGGPLPGYTF
>.|TRBJ2-5|TRBV7-2|15|TRBD1
TGTGCCAGCAGCTCCGGGACAGGGGCGCAAGAGACCCAGTACTTC
CASSSGTGAQETQYF
>.|TRBJ1-5|TRBV11-2|14|.
TGTGCCAGCAGCGTTGCAGGGGAGGGTCAGCCCCAGCATTTT
CASSVAGEGQPQHF
>.|TRBJ1-2|TRBV6-5|14|TRBD1
TGTGCCAGCAGTTTCGACAGGGGGCGGAATGGCTACACCTTC
CASSFDRGRNGYTF
>.|TRBJ2-5|TRBV9|13|.
TGTGCCAGCAGCGAACTAGGCGGGGAGACCCAGTACTTC
CASSELGGETQYF
>.|TRBJ2-3|TRBV6-5|13|TRBD1
TGTGCCACAACAGGGGCCGGCACAGATACGCAGTATTTT
CATTGAGTDTQYF
>.|TRBJ1-5|TRBV7-8|15|.
TGTGCCAGCAGCTTAGCGCCCGGTAGCAATCAGCCCCAGCATTTT
CASSLAPGSNQPQHF
>.|TRBJ2-7|TRBV23-1|16|.
TGCGCCAGCAGTCAAAGCCCGCGGGCACAAGCCTACGAGCAGTACTTC
CASSQSPRAQAYEQYF
>few|TRBJ1-2|TRBV3-1/TRBV3-2|11|.
TGTGCCAGCAGCCAAGCCGGTGGCTACACCTTC
CASSQAGGYTF
>.|TRBJ1-2|TRBV29-1|11|TRBD1
TGCGCTACGGGACAGCCCCATGGCTACACCTTC
CATGQPHGYTF
>once|TRBJ1-1|TRBV5-6|12|.
TGTGCCAGCAGCTTGCCAGGGTCTGAAGCTTTCTTT
CASSLPGSEAFF
>.|TRBJ1-1|TRBV29-1|13|.
TGCAGCGTCAGAAAAGGGGGGAACACTGAAGCTTTCTTT
CSVRKGGNTEAFF
>.|TRBJ1-1|TRBV19|12|TRBD1
TGTGCCAGTAGTATGACAGGGGCAGTAACTTTCTTT
CASSMTGAVTFF
>.|TRBJ1-5|TRBV4-1|15|.
TGCGCCAGCAGCCAAGATTCGCATACCTCGGGGCCCCAGCATTTT
CASSQDSHTSGPQHF
>.|TRBJ2-2|TRBV9|14|.
TGTGCCAGCAGTGCTGGAGTTGTCACCGGGGAGCTGTTTTTT
CASSAGVVTGELFF
>.|TRBJ1-5|TRBV19|14|TRBD1
TGTGCCAGTAGTGGGACAGCCGATATCGAGCCCCAGCATTTT
CASSGTADIEPQHF
>.|TRBJ1-2|TRBV9|12|.
TGTGCCAGCAGCCCGCGGGAGGATGGCTACACCTTC
CASSPREDGYTF